The 8 T cell receptor beta chains given below trace back to one sample, sequenced in a study of Ad26.COV2.S vaccination and SARS-CoV-2 variants. Treatment reported: about 20 received Ad26.COV2.S at low or high dose, single or two shots; five or six received placebo; per-sample allocation not given. Specimen acquisition occurred on day 63 following the initial vaccine or placebo injection. Generated by immunoSEQ multiplex PCR, the TCRdb table keeps only in-frame clones and is missing some. The table has about 400,000 clones, 88% seen once; the top ten hold 3.6%. Sequencing used peripheral blood, obtained in a trial of Ad26.COV2.S vaccine versus placebo. These receptors came from a person between 18 and 65 years old who received the Ad26.COV2.S COVID-19 vaccine or a placebo.

This sequence joins TRBV15 and TRBJ1-1; D is possibly TRBD1 (5 bases). Trimming removed 5 bases at V and 5 bases at J, with 12 bases between. CDR3 length: 13 residues. Per the germline V gene, CDR1 is LNHNV and CDR2 is YYDKDF (reference sequence). CDR3 sequence reads: CATSPGRATEAFF. In DNA, the CDR3 is TGTGCCACCAGCCCGGGCAGGGCGACTGAAGCTTTCTTT.

The rearrangement uses TRBV4-3 and TRBJ1-5; the D is unclear. The CDR3 is 17 residues long. V was pared by 0 bases and J by 1 base, with 13 bases between. Per the germline V gene, CDR1 is LGHNA and CDR2 is YSLEER. The chain's CDR3 is CASSQDYGTRSNQPQHF. Here the CDR3 DNA reads TGCGCCAGCAGCCAAGATTATGGCACTAGAAGCAATCAGCCCCAGCATTTT.

The rearrangement joins TRBV3-1 (or the pseudogene TRBV3-2) to TRBJ1-2; D remains ambiguous. Trimming took off 0 bases at V and 8 bases at J, with 16 bases between the two ends. Per the germline V gene, CDR1 is LGHDT and CDR2 is YNNKEL (reference sequence). The CDR3 extends over 15 amino acids. The CDR3 spells CASSQDRPYSEGYTF. In DNA form, the CDR3 reads TGTGCCAGCAGCCAAGACCGACCTTACTCTGAAGGCTACACCTTC.

This chain connects TRBV7-2 to TRBJ2-7; TRBD2 agrees at 10 bases. This CDR3 is built from 13 residues. V lost 6 bases to trimming and J lost 4 bases; unmatched junction nucleotides: 3. The germline V gene has CDR1 SGHTA and CDR2 FQGNSA. This CDR3 is CASRWTSGYEQYF. Written as DNA, the CDR3 is TGTGCCAGCAGGTGGACTAGCGGATACGAGCAGTACTTC.

The genes are TRBV10-3 and TRBJ2-5, with a tentative D call TRBD1 (6 bases). Germline assignment: CDR1 ENHRY and CDR2 SYGVKD. There are 16 residues in the CDR3. Trimming removed 0 bases from V and 3 bases from J, with 14 bases in between. The CDR3 protein is CAISESGGVYEETQYF. DNA for the CDR3: TGTGCCATCAGTGAGTCAGGGGGAGTGTATGAAGAGACCCAGTACTTC.

J is TRBJ1-1 and V is TRBV30, with a tentative D call TRBD1 (6 bases). Trimming pared 0 bases from V and 7 bases from J, leaving 12 bases between. Germline V gene lookup returns CDR1 GTSNPN and CDR2 SVGIG (reference sequence). CDR3 length equals 13 residues. The CDR3 nucleotides are TGTGCCTGGAGTGTACAGGGAGTGGGTGAAGCTTTCTTT. This gives the protein CAWSVQGVGEAFF. The entire variable domain, with the rest obtained from reference TRBV30 and TRBJ1-1, is as follows: SQTIHQWPATLVQPVGSPLSLECTVEGTSNPNLYWYRQAAGRGLQLLFYSVGIGQISSEVPQNLSASRPQDRQFILSSKKLLLSDSGFYLCAWSVQGVGEAFFGQGTRLTVV.

In this sample, this clone turned up a few times. The chain uses TRBV23-1 and TRBJ1-6; D gene uncertain. TRBV23-1 qualifies as an ORF whose function is uncertain. This CDR3 is 15 amino acids long. The ends were cut back, 0 bases at V and 6 bases at J, with 9 bases in the middle. The CDR3 bases are TGCGCCAGCAGTCAATCGAGCGGGGTTAATTCACCCCTCCACTTT. The encoded protein is CASSQSSGVNSPLHF.

Comments on this clone: The identical CDR3 is also encoded by other nucleotide sequences in the sample. This chain connects TRBV9 to TRBJ1-1, with D possibly TRBD1 on 6 matching bases. The germline V and J ends were trimmed by 0 bases and 3 bases, with 9 bases remaining between them. The CDR3 runs to 14 residues. Germline CDR1 reads SGDLS; CDR2 reads YYNGEE. As DNA, the CDR3 is TGTGCCAGCAGCGTAGGTCCAGGGGACACTGAAGCTTTCTTT. This codes for CASSVGPGDTEAFF.